Presented here are 9 T cell receptor beta chains from one specimen sequenced in a study of shared clonotypes between healthy human individuals. TCRdb's table, derived via immunoSEQ multiplex PCR, lists solely in-frame clones and lacks some. The sample has some 96,000 clones; roughly half are singletons. Material: PBMCs. Receptors were obtained from a woman in her forties in good health. Some clones in this sample may be carry-over from other donors' samples.

There are many counts of this clone. This chain joins TRBV7-8 and TRBJ1-5; no firm D call. The germline V and J ends were trimmed by 3 bases and 5 bases, with 8 bases remaining between them. Germline loops: CDR1 SGHVS, CDR2 FQNEAQ. The CDR3 length is 13 residues. The CDR3 here is CASSFSEDQPQHF. The CDR3 nucleotides read TGTGCCAGCAGCTTTTCCGAGGATCAGCCCCAGCATTTT. Looking up the rest from reference TRBV7-8 and TRBJ1-5 gives the full variable domain: GAGVSQSPRYKVAKRGQDVALRCDPISGHVSLFWYQQALGQGPEFLTYFQNEAQLDKSGLPSDRFFAERPEGSVSTLKIQRTQQEDSAVYLCASSFSEDQPQHFGDGTRLSIL.

This clone has a count of ten or more. V gene TRBV15 combines with J gene TRBJ1-6, with D hard to call. Germline V lookup: CDR1 LNHNV, CDR2 YYDKDF (reference sequence). The CDR3 covers 13 residues. The ends were cut back, 0 bases at V and 8 bases at J, with 5 bases in the middle. The CDR3 DNA reads as TGTGCCACCAGCAGAGATGCGGATTCACCCCTCCACTTT. Translation: CATSRDADSPLHF.

In its sample, this clone was seen many times. The CDR3 is CASSLQASYSNQPQHF. CDR3 in DNA: TGTGCCAGCAGTTTACAGGCCAGTTATAGCAATCAGCCCCAGCATTTT. This chain links TRBV28 with TRBJ1-5; D not certain. This CDR3 is built from 16 residues. With 2 bases removed from V and 0 bases from J, the gap between germline ends came to 11 bases. Germline V gene lookup returns CDR1 MDHEN and CDR2 SYDVKM. Looking up the rest from reference TRBV28 and TRBJ1-5 gives the full variable domain: DVKVTQSSRYLVKRTGEKVFLECVQDMDHENMFWYRQDPGLGLRLIYFSYDVKMKEKGDIPEGYSVSREKKERFSLILESASTNQTSMYLCASSLQASYSNQPQHFGDGTRLSIL.

The rearrangement uses TRBV15 and TRBJ2-1, with D perhaps matching TRBD1 (5 bases). The CDR3 contains 13 residues. CDR1 and CDR2 (germline): LNHNV, YYDKDF (reference sequence). The V gene lost 0 bases and the J gene lost 8 bases, with 8 bases spanning the gap. The CDR3 nucleotides are TGTGCCACCAGCAGAGAAGGGGTCGATGAGCAGTTCTTC. Encoded protein: CATSREGVDEQFF.

This clone was counted only a few times. This chain links TRBV2 with TRBJ2-7; 8 bases align to TRBD1. V lost 6 bases, J lost 0 bases, and 7 bases stayed unmatched. The CDR3 spans 15 residues. Germline V CDR1 and CDR2: SNHLY, FYNNEI. The CDR3 is CASRQDRDTSYEQYF. The CDR3 region has the DNA TGTGCCAGCAGGCAGGACAGGGATACCTCCTACGAGCAGTACTTC.

V usage is TRBV20-1 and J usage is TRBJ2-1, with D uncertain. CDR3 size: 11 residues. Germline CDR1 reads DFQATT; CDR2 reads SNEGSKA (reference sequence). With 7 bases removed from V and 6 bases from J, the gap between germline ends came to 10 bases. In DNA, the CDR3 is TGCAGTGTTGCCGCCCCCAATGAGCAGTTCTTC. It codes for CSVAAPNEQFF.

To note about this clone: Additional DNA sequences in this sample encode the identical CDR3. The rearrangement uses TRBV5-1 and TRBJ2-5, with D unresolved. Trimming removed 4 bases at V and 4 bases at J, with 8 bases between. Germline-derived CDR1 and CDR2 are SGHRS and YFSETQ. The length of the CDR3 is 12 residues. The CDR3 sequence: CASSPPGETQYF. CDR3 coding DNA: TGCGCCAGCAGCCCTCCGGGAGAGACCCAGTACTTC.

This clone was counted a few times. The chain carries TRBV2 and TRBJ2-7, with 13 positions matching TRBD2. The germline CDR1 and CDR2 sequences are SNHLY and FYNNEI. There are 14 residues in the CDR3. The V segment lost 7 bases and the J segment 6 bases; nucleotides outside the gene matches: 6. CDR3 bases: TGTGCCAGCACCGGGACTAGCGGGGCTAGCGAGCAGTACTTC. It specifies CASTGTSGASEQYF. The complete variable domain, with remaining parts taken from reference TRBV2 and TRBJ2-7, reads EPEVTQTPSHQVTQMGQEVILRCVPISNHLYFYWYRQILGQKVEFLVSFYNNEISEKSEIFDDQFSVERPDGSNFTLKIRSTKLEDSAMYFCASTGTSGASEQYFGPGTRLTVT.

The chain uses TRBV6-5 and TRBJ2-5, with 9 bases lining up with TRBD1. The J call may be faulty, since TRBJ2-7 better matches the DNA end. Germline CDR1 MNHEY, CDR2 SVGAGI. The CDR3 consists of 15 residues. DNA of the CDR3: TGTGCCAGCAGTTTGGCGGGACAGGGAAGCTACGAGCAGTACTTC. As protein: CASSLAGQGSYEQYF.